Following are 20 T cell receptor beta chains from one sample sequenced in a study of T-cell reconstitution after alpha-beta-depleted transplantation in children. As it was prepared, the TCRbeta library received unique molecular identifiers. TCRdb redid the calling of the PCR reads with MiXCR, one entry per CDR3 protein. Of hundreds of thousands of distinct CDR3 sequences listed, roughly a tenth are singletons. Source: PBMCs, taken before TCRalphabeta/CD19-depleted stem cell transplant. These receptors were obtained from a child less than two years old with acute myeloid leukemia, due to receive a stem cell transplant.

This clonotype was seen repeatedly, ten times or more. The rearrangement joins TRBV28 to TRBJ1-3; D is possibly TRBD1 (5 bases). Germline CDR1 is MDHEN and CDR2 is SYDVKM. The CDR3 totals 15 residues. V was trimmed by 6 bases and J by 4 bases, leaving 16 bases between them. Here the CDR3 reads CASSLPIYRGNTIYF. The DNA of the CDR3 is TGTGCCAGCAGCCTTCCTATTTACAGGGGAAACACCATATATTTT.

Details on this clonotype: This may come from a read error, since a much larger clone is one base off. The chain joins TRBV27 to TRBJ2-2; D is unclear. The V gene's germline CDR1 is MNHEY and CDR2 SMNVEV (reference sequence). The CDR3 is 15 residues long. CDR3 in amino acids: CASSLWGGKIGELFF. In DNA form, the CDR3 reads TGTGCCAGCAGCTTATGGGGTGGAAAAATCGGGGAGCTGTTTTTT.

This clonotype occurred many times. The gene calls are TRBV4-3 and TRBJ2-1; 11 bases align to TRBD1. J was trimmed by 7 bases and V by 0 bases; bases with no gene match: 2. Germline V lookup: CDR1 LGHNA, CDR2 YSLEER. The CDR3 runs 15 residues. The CDR3 reads CASSQDWDRGNEQFF. For the CDR3, the DNA is TGCGCCAGCAGCCAAGATTGGGACAGGGGGAATGAGCAGTTCTTC.

There are many counts of this clonotype. An end of the junction differs from the germline gene, which may be a read error. The chain combines TRBV5-1 with TRBJ2-7; 7 nucleotides align to TRBD1. CDR1 and CDR2 (germline): SGHRS, YFSETQ. The CDR3 loop spans 13 amino acids. Written as DNA, the CDR3 is TGTGCCAGCAGTTGGGACAGCTCCTACGAGCAGTACTTC. Protein: CASSWDSSYEQYF.

This clonotype was found many times. In nucleotides, the CDR3 is TGTGCCAGCAGTCATCCAGGGGTCGAGCAGTACTTC. It encodes CASSHPGVEQYF. The chain joins TRBV6-2 or TRBV6-3 to TRBJ2-7, with D possibly being TRBD1 (6 bases). Germline V CDR1 and CDR2: MNHEY, SVGEGT. The V and J ends lost 5 bases and 6 bases respectively, with 11 bases between them. The CDR3 is 12 residues long.

This clonotype was detected ten times or more. The genes are TRBV7-6 and TRBJ2-1; 10 nucleotides match TRBD2. CDR1 is SGHVS, CDR2 FNYEAQ, per germline. The trim removed 1 base at V and 9 bases at J, leaving 6 bases unmatched. The CDR3 has 15 residues. CDR3: CASSLGTSGGIEQFF. Written as DNA, the CDR3 is TGTGCCAGCAGCTTAGGGACTAGCGGTGGGATTGAGCAGTTCTTC.

This clonotype was detected ten times or more. The chain couples TRBV7-2 to TRBJ2-5; 16 positions agree with TRBD2. The ends lost 5 bases at V and 5 bases at J; junction bases unmatched: 8. The CDR3 spans 17 residues. CDR1 is SGHTA, CDR2 FQGNSA, per germline. As DNA, the CDR3 is TGTGCCAGCAGCCCCGGGACTAGCGGGAGGGCCGGGGAGACCCAGTACTTC. Translation gives CASSPGTSGRAGETQYF.

This clonotype has ten or more counts. The V call is TRBV24-1, the J call TRBJ2-1; D is perhaps TRBD2 (7 bases). Germline values: CDR1 KGHDR, CDR2 SFDVKD. The length of the CDR3 is 15 residues. The ends were cut back, 5 bases at V and 5 bases at J, with 15 bases in the middle. The CDR3: CATSGKRGADNEQFF. The DNA of the CDR3 is TGTGCCACCAGTGGAAAACGGGGGGCCGACAATGAGCAGTTCTTC.

This chain links TRBV4-2 with TRBJ2-7; no reliable D call. Trimming removed 0 bases from V and 6 bases from J, with 12 bases in between. The CDR3 is 14 residues long. CDR1 LGHNA and CDR2 YNFKEQ come from the germline V gene. CDR3 DNA sequence: TGTGCCAGCAGCCAAGATGGCCCCCCTGGCGAGCAGTACTTC. Translating it yields CASSQDGPPGEQYF.

This clonotype was counted at least ten times. The V gene is TRBV4-2, the J gene TRBJ2-1, with 15 bases fitting TRBD2. After removal of 6 bases from V and 5 bases from J, the junction contained 11 bases not matched to a gene. The CDR3 loop spans 18 amino acids. Germline CDR1 and CDR2: LGHNA and YNFKEQ. This CDR3 reads CASSPTGTSGGPHNEQFF. The CDR3 coding sequence is TGTGCCAGCAGTCCCACCGGGACTAGCGGGGGGCCGCACAATGAGCAGTTCTTC.

This clonotype was observed many times. The gene calls are TRBV12-3 or TRBV12-4 and TRBJ1-2, with D hard to call. This CDR3 comprises 13 residues. The V and J ends lost 6 bases and 4 bases respectively, with 12 bases between them. The DNA for the CDR3 is TGTGCCAGCAGCCCCGGTCAATCCTATGGCTACACCTTC. Translated, it gives CASSPGQSYGYTF.

This clonotype has a count of ten or more. The chain carries TRBV5-5 and TRBJ2-1, with D possibly TRBD2 on 6 matching bases. Trimming took 1 base from V and 4 from J, leaving 15 bases between them. Germline V lookup: CDR1 SGHKS, CDR2 YYEKEE (reference sequence). The CDR3 covers 16 residues. Here the CDR3 DNA reads TGTGCCAGCAGCTTGCGGGTCGGGGGAAATTACAATGAGCAGTTCTTC. Amino acids: CASSLRVGGNYNEQFF.

The V and J genes are TRBV11-2 and TRBJ2-1; D is perhaps TRBD1 or TRBD2 (5 bases each). The V gene lost 0 bases and the J gene lost 8 bases, with 8 bases spanning the gap. The CDR3 sequence is 13 residues long. Germline CDR1 and CDR2: SGHAT and FQNNGV. CDR3 bases: TGTGCCAGCAGCTTAGACCGGGGCCATGAGCAGTTCTTC. Translated, it gives CASSLDRGHEQFF.

This clonotype was picked up many times. The chain links TRBV20-1 to TRBJ1-5, with 8 bases identical to TRBD1. The CDR3 sequence is 13 residues long. Trimming at V came to 7 bases and at J to 6 bases, leaving 8 bases not matched to a gene. Germline CDR1 and CDR2: DFQATT and SNEGSKA (reference sequence). Here the CDR3 reads CSEATGAGQPQHF. The CDR3 DNA follows: TGCAGTGAAGCGACAGGGGCGGGTCAGCCCCAGCATTTT.

This clonotype has ten or more counts. V and J are TRBV2 and TRBJ2-7; unclear D gene. The CDR3 is 15 amino acids. V was shortened by 4 bases and J by 5 bases, with 18 bases between the two germline ends. Germline lookup yields CDR1 SNHLY and CDR2 FYNNEI. The DNA of the CDR3 is TGTGCCAGCAGTGGAGGTGTTACAACAGACCACGAGCAGTACTTC. It yields the protein CASSGGVTTDHEQYF.

This clonotype occurred many times. This chain joins TRBV29-1 and TRBJ1-1, with D perhaps matching TRBD1 (6 bases). V dropped 8 bases and J dropped 3 bases, with 22 bases sitting between them. CDR1 and CDR2 (germline): SQVTM, ANQGSEA. CDR3 length: 15 amino acids. The CDR3: CSIKQGVVKDTEAFF. CDR3 nucleotides: TGCAGCATCAAACAGGGAGTCGTTAAGGACACTGAAGCTTTCTTT.

This clonotype was seen at least ten times. This chain uses TRBV27 with TRBJ2-3; D is undetermined. The CDR3 has 14 amino acids. V gave up 8 bases and J gave up 0 bases, with 12 bases separating them. In germline, CDR1 is MNHEY, CDR2 SMNVEV (reference sequence). The CDR3 region has the DNA TGTGCCAGCCCACACTATACTAGCACAGATACGCAGTATTTT. As protein: CASPHYTSTDTQYF.

This clonotype was seen many times. This chain connects TRBV29-1 to TRBJ2-1; D call uncertain. The CDR3 has 14 amino acids. CDR1 is SQVTM and CDR2 is ANQGSEA in the germline V gene. Trimming took off 3 bases at V and 0 bases at J, with 9 bases between the two ends. The CDR3 coding sequence is TGCAGCGTTGATGGCGGACGCTCCTACAATGAGCAGTTCTTC. This gives the protein CSVDGGRSYNEQFF.

This clonotype occurred many times. The CDR3 region is CASSLSRSYGYTF. DNA of the CDR3: TGTGCCAGCAGCTTAAGTAGAAGCTATGGCTACACCTTC. The V gene is TRBV7-2, the J gene TRBJ1-2; D is unclear. Germline V gene data show CDR1 as SGHTA and CDR2 as FQGNSA. CDR3 length equals 13 residues. With 2 bases removed from V and 4 bases from J, the gap between germline ends came to 8 bases.

This clonotype was counted many times. The V gene is TRBV5-1, the J gene TRBJ2-1; possible D gene TRBD1, 6 bases. The germline V gene encodes CDR1 SGHRS and CDR2 YFSETQ. The CDR3 consists of 14 residues. Trimming took off 0 bases at V and 8 bases at J, with 12 bases between the two ends. CDR3: CASSLGGPIYEQFF. DNA for the CDR3: TGCGCCAGCAGCTTGGGGGGGCCGATATATGAGCAGTTCTTC.